This T cell receptor beta chain was observed in a study of cytomegalovirus exposure and HLA in healthy donors. At the level of the study: Within an early data release were about 90 million unique TCRs drawn from HLA-typed donors. Study results and caveats: With DRB1 most and HLA-C fewest, TCR association rates differed between HLA loci in a later analysis. Donors belonging to an Asian-associated ancestry cluster reportedly showed fewer N-insertions in productive TCRs than the approximately 670-donor mean, according to what a later analysis found. A few V segments could not be told apart, such as TRBV6-2 and TRBV6-3, and were left out.

PCR involved 60 Vbeta and 13 Jbeta primers. The protocol was immunoSEQ multiplex PCR, while the TCRdb copy is restricted to in-frame clones and leaves out a portion. The sample yields about 140,000 clones, 79% seen once. CDR1 is MNHEY and CDR2 is SMNVEV in the germline V gene (reference sequence). Losses at the gene ends were 5 bases for V and 4 bases for J; bases not matched to a gene: 6. This CDR3 has 14 residues. On this clone itself: What it binds is not known.

This TCR was sampled from a female donor in good health and CMV-seronegative. The J gene is TRBJ2-5, the V gene TRBV27; 8 nucleotides line up with TRBD1. Sequences were obtained from PBMCs. The CDR3 spells CASSPGQGRETQYF. The CDR3 DNA sequence: TGTGCCAGCAGTCCAGGACAGGGACGAGAGACCCAGTACTTC.